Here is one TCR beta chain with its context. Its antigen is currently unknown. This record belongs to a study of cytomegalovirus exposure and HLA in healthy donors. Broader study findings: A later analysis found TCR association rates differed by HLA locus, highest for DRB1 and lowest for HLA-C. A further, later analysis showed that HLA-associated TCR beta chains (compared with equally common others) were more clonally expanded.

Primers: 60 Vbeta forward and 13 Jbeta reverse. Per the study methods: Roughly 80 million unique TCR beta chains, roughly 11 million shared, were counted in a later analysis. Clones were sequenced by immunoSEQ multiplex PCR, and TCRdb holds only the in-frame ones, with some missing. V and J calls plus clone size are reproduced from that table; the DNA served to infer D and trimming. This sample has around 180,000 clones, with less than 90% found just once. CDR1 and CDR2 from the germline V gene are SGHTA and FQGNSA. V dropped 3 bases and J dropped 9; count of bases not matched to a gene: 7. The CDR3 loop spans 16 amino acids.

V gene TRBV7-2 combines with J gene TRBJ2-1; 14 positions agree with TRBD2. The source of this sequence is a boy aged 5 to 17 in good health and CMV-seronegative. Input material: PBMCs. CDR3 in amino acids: CASSFSGLAGAVEQFF. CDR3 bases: TGTGCCAGCAGCTTTTCGGGACTAGCGGGAGCGGTTGAGCAGTTCTTC.